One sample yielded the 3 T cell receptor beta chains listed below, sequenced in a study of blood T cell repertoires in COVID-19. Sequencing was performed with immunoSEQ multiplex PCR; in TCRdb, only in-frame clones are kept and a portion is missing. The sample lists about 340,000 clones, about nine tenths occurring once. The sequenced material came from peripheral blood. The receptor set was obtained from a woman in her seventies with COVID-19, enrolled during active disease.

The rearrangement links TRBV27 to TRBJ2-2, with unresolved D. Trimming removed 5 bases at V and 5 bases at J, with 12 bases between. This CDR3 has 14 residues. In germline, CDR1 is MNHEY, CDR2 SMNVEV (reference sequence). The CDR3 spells CASSPSLRTGELFF. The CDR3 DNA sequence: TGTGCCAGCAGTCCGTCTCTGAGAACCGGGGAGCTGTTTTTT.

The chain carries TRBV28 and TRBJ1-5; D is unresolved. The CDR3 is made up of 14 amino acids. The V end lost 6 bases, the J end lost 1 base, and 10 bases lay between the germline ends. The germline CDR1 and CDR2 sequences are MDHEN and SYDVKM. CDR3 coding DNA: TGTGCCAGCAGCCTAGCCATGAGCAATCAGCCCCAGCATTTT. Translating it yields CASSLAMSNQPQHF. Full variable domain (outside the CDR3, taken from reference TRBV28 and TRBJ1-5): DVKVTQSSRYLVKRTGEKVFLECVQDMDHENMFWYRQDPGLGLRLIYFSYDVKMKEKGDIPEGYSVSREKKERFSLILESASTNQTSMYLCASSLAMSNQPQHFGDGTRLSIL.

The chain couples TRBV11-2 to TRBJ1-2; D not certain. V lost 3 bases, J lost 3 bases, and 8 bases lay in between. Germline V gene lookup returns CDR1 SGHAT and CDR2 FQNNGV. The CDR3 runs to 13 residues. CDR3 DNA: TGTGCCAGCAGCTTCTCTCCCGACTATGGCTACACCTTC. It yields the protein CASSFSPDYGYTF.